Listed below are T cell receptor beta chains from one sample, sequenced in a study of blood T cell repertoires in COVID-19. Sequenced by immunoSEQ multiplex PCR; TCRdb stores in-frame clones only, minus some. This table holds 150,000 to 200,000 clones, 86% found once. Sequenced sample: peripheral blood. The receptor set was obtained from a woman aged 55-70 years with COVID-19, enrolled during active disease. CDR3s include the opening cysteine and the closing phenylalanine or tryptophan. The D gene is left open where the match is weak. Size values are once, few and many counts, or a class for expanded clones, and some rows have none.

cdr3_aa: CASSPMGLGTNEKLFF
cdr3_nt: TGTGCCAGCAGCCCGATGGGACTGGGAACTAATGAAAAACTGTTTTTT
j_call: TRBJ1-4
clone_size: .
d_call: .
v_call: TRBV5-4

cdr3_aa: CASSLWLSRATEAFF
cdr3_nt: TGTGCCAGCAGCTTGTGGTTGTCCAGGGCTACGGAAGCTTTCTTT
j_call: TRBJ1-1
clone_size: once
d_call: .
v_call: TRBV11-2

cdr3_aa: CASSTDRDRINTIYF
cdr3_nt: TGTGCCAGCAGCACCGACAGGGATAGGATAAACACCATATATTTT
j_call: TRBJ1-3
clone_size: .
d_call: TRBD1
v_call: TRBV6-5

cdr3_aa: CASSLQSGGLVGELFF
cdr3_nt: TGCGCCAGCAGCTTGCAGTCGGGAGGGTTAGTCGGGGAGCTGTTTTTT
j_call: TRBJ2-2
clone_size: .
d_call: TRBD2
v_call: TRBV5-1

cdr3_aa: CASSTRMDSSYNEQFF
cdr3_nt: TGTGCCAGTAGTACACGAATGGACAGCTCCTACAATGAGCAGTTCTTC
j_call: TRBJ2-1
clone_size: few
d_call: .
v_call: TRBV19

cdr3_aa: CASSHGPDKREQYF
cdr3_nt: TGCGCCAGCAGCCATGGACCGGACAAGAGGGAGCAGTACTTC
j_call: TRBJ2-7
clone_size: .
d_call: .
v_call: TRBV4-3

cdr3_aa: CASSHGWEQYF
cdr3_nt: TGTGCCAGCAGCCACGGTTGGGAGCAGTACTTC
j_call: TRBJ2-7
clone_size: .
d_call: .
v_call: TRBV5-6

cdr3_aa: CASSQIYSKLIPYGYTF
cdr3_nt: TGTGCCAGCAGCCAAATTTACTCCAAGTTAATCCCCTATGGCTACACCTTC
j_call: TRBJ1-2
clone_size: once
d_call: .
v_call: TRBV3-1/TRBV3-2

cdr3_aa: CASSLSHQGGVETQYF
cdr3_nt: TGTGCCAGCAGTTTATCGCATCAGGGGGGAGTGGAGACCCAGTACTTC
j_call: TRBJ2-5
clone_size: .
d_call: .
v_call: TRBV27

cdr3_aa: CASTLTGTSAADTQYF
cdr3_nt: TGTGCCAGCACCTTGACCGGGACTAGTGCGGCGGATACGCAGTATTTT
j_call: TRBJ2-3
clone_size: .
d_call: TRBD2
v_call: TRBV5-5

cdr3_aa: CATSRDFPSGSYEQYF
cdr3_nt: TGTGCCACCAGCAGAGATTTCCCTAGCGGGAGTTACGAGCAGTACTTC
j_call: TRBJ2-7
clone_size: .
d_call: TRBD2
v_call: TRBV15

cdr3_aa: CASSQGDRGFREKLFF
cdr3_nt: TGCGCCAGCAGCCAGGGGGACAGGGGGTTCCGGGAAAAACTGTTTTTT
j_call: TRBJ1-4
clone_size: .
d_call: TRBD1
v_call: TRBV4-3

cdr3_aa: CASSPWTSGRRETQYF
cdr3_nt: TGTGCCAGCAGCCCTTGGACTAGCGGGAGGAGGGAGACCCAGTACTTC
j_call: TRBJ2-5
clone_size: once
d_call: TRBD2
v_call: TRBV13

cdr3_aa: CASSVLYEQYF
cdr3_nt: TGTGCCAGCAGTGTTCTCTACGAGCAGTACTTC
j_call: TRBJ2-7
clone_size: .
d_call: .
v_call: TRBV25-1

cdr3_aa: CASSLGLAGENEQFF
cdr3_nt: TGTGCTAGCAGTCTAGGACTAGCGGGGGAAAATGAGCAGTTCTTC
j_call: TRBJ2-1
clone_size: .
d_call: TRBD2
v_call: TRBV7-7

cdr3_aa: CASGLAGGGANVLTF
cdr3_nt: TGCGCCAGCGGACTAGCGGGAGGTGGGGCCAACGTCCTGACTTTC
j_call: TRBJ2-6
clone_size: .
d_call: TRBD2
v_call: TRBV5-1

cdr3_aa: CASSRITRTGAYEQYF
cdr3_nt: TGTGCCAGCAGCCGAATTACGAGGACAGGGGCCTACGAGCAGTACTTC
j_call: TRBJ2-7
clone_size: .
d_call: TRBD1
v_call: TRBV14

cdr3_aa: CASSSQGLEKLFF
cdr3_nt: TGTGCCAGCAGTTCCCAGGGGTTGGAGAAACTGTTTTTT
j_call: TRBJ1-4
clone_size: .
d_call: .
v_call: TRBV28

cdr3_aa: CASSSLLAGGLGETQYF
cdr3_nt: TGTGCCAGCAGTTCCTTACTAGCGGGAGGCCTGGGGGAGACCCAGTACTTC
j_call: TRBJ2-5
clone_size: .
d_call: TRBD2
v_call: TRBV6-2/TRBV6-3

cdr3_aa: CASSPGLAGSFHNEQFF
cdr3_nt: TGCGCCAGCAGCCCGGGACTAGCGGGATCATTTCACAATGAGCAGTTCTTC
j_call: TRBJ2-1
clone_size: .
d_call: TRBD2
v_call: TRBV5-1

cdr3_aa: CASSQALSYEQYF
cdr3_nt: TGTGCCAGCAGCCAGGCCCTCTCCTACGAGCAGTACTTC
j_call: TRBJ2-7
clone_size: .
d_call: .
v_call: TRBV3-1/TRBV3-2

cdr3_aa: CASRGNRGYSPLHF
cdr3_nt: TGTGCCAGCAGGGGCAACAGGGGATATTCACCCCTCCACTTT
j_call: TRBJ1-6
clone_size: .
d_call: TRBD1
v_call: TRBV28

cdr3_aa: CASSDHRGSSVVKLFF
cdr3_nt: TGCGCCAGCAGCGATCACAGGGGGTCAAGCGTTGTAAAACTGTTTTTT
j_call: TRBJ1-4
clone_size: once
d_call: TRBD1
v_call: TRBV4-1

cdr3_aa: CASSQWGAGYTF
cdr3_nt: TGTGCCAGCAGCCAATGGGGCGCAGGCTACACCTTC
j_call: TRBJ1-2
clone_size: .
d_call: .
v_call: TRBV4-2

cdr3_aa: CASSFGSGGEKLFF
cdr3_nt: TGTGCCAGCAGTTTTGGGTCAGGGGGAGAAAAACTGTTTTTT
j_call: TRBJ1-4
clone_size: .
d_call: TRBD1
v_call: TRBV27

cdr3_aa: CASSQDAGGSYNSPLHF
cdr3_nt: TGTGCCAGCAGCCAAGACGCGGGGGGCTCCTATAATTCACCCCTCCACTTT
j_call: TRBJ1-6
clone_size: .
d_call: .
v_call: TRBV14

cdr3_aa: CASSVGGYSNQPQHF
cdr3_nt: TGTGCCAGCAGCGTAGGAGGGTATAGCAATCAGCCCCAGCATTTT
j_call: TRBJ1-5
clone_size: .
d_call: .
v_call: TRBV9

cdr3_aa: CASSSTDTYGYTF
cdr3_nt: TGTGCCAGCAGCTCGACAGATACCTATGGCTACACCTTC
j_call: TRBJ1-2
clone_size: .
d_call: .
v_call: TRBV7-8

cdr3_aa: CASSPGQGTEAFF
cdr3_nt: TGTGCCAGCAGCCCGGGACAGGGGACTGAAGCTTTCTTT
j_call: TRBJ1-1
clone_size: .
d_call: TRBD1
v_call: TRBV3-1/TRBV3-2

cdr3_aa: CASSQMKRSFSGNTIYF
cdr3_nt: TGCGCCAGCAGTCAAATGAAACGGAGTTTCTCTGGAAACACCATATATTTT
j_call: TRBJ1-3
clone_size: once
d_call: .
v_call: TRBV23-1

cdr3_aa: CSVDTGSSYNEQFF
cdr3_nt: TGCAGCGTTGACACGGGTAGCTCCTACAATGAGCAGTTCTTC
j_call: TRBJ2-1
clone_size: .
d_call: .
v_call: TRBV29-1

cdr3_aa: CASSDSRTSGPRGTDTQYF
cdr3_nt: TGTGCCAGCAGTGACTCGCGGACTAGCGGGCCAAGGGGCACAGATACGCAGTATTTT
j_call: TRBJ2-3
clone_size: .
d_call: TRBD2
v_call: TRBV6-4

cdr3_aa: CASSREQQPYEQYF
cdr3_nt: TGCGCCAGCAGCCGGGAGCAGCAACCGTACGAGCAGTACTTC
j_call: TRBJ2-7
clone_size: .
d_call: .
v_call: TRBV5-1

cdr3_aa: CASSSQGQGASPLHF
cdr3_nt: TGCGCCAGCAGCTCGCAGGGACAGGGAGCTTCACCCCTCCACTTT
j_call: TRBJ1-6
clone_size: .
d_call: TRBD1
v_call: TRBV5-1

cdr3_aa: CASSQVRAAGNSNQPQHF
cdr3_nt: TGCGCCAGCAGCCAAGTTAGGGCAGCGGGTAATAGCAATCAGCCCCAGCATTTT
j_call: TRBJ1-5
clone_size: .
d_call: .
v_call: TRBV4-1

cdr3_aa: CASSLDRGNGYTF
cdr3_nt: TGTGCCAGCAGCCTGGACAGGGGGAATGGCTACACCTTC
j_call: TRBJ1-2
clone_size: .
d_call: TRBD1
v_call: TRBV27

cdr3_aa: CASSLANEAFF
cdr3_nt: TGCGCCAGCAGCTTGGCTAATGAAGCTTTCTTT
j_call: TRBJ1-1
clone_size: .
d_call: .
v_call: TRBV5-1

cdr3_aa: CASSLETGGREQYF
cdr3_nt: TGTGCCAGCAGCTTAGAGACGGGAGGGCGCGAGCAGTACTTC
j_call: TRBJ2-7
clone_size: .
d_call: TRBD2
v_call: TRBV7-9

cdr3_aa: CSASFQGSEQYF
cdr3_nt: TGCAGTGCTAGTTTTCAGGGGAGCGAGCAGTACTTC
j_call: TRBJ2-7
clone_size: .
d_call: .
v_call: TRBV20-1

cdr3_aa: CASSLVMPSRTTDTQYF
cdr3_nt: TGTGCCAGCAGCTTAGTGATGCCTAGCAGAACCACAGATACGCAGTATTTT
j_call: TRBJ2-3
clone_size: .
d_call: .
v_call: TRBV7-2

cdr3_aa: CAWRRQRSSYEQYF
cdr3_nt: TGTGCCTGGCGGAGACAGAGGAGCTCCTACGAGCAGTACTTC
j_call: TRBJ2-7
clone_size: .
d_call: .
v_call: TRBV30

cdr3_aa: CASSTEGAGFPTQYF
cdr3_nt: TGTGCCAGCAGCACTGAAGGAGCGGGCTTTCCAACGCAGTATTTT
j_call: TRBJ2-3
clone_size: .
d_call: .
v_call: TRBV9

cdr3_aa: CASSSPSGRRETQYF
cdr3_nt: TGTGCCAGCAGCAGTCCTAGCGGGAGGCGGGAGACCCAGTACTTC
j_call: TRBJ2-5
clone_size: .
d_call: TRBD2
v_call: TRBV3-1/TRBV3-2

cdr3_aa: CASRRTQSQGEQYF
cdr3_nt: TGTGCCAGTAGGAGAACGCAGAGCCAGGGCGAGCAGTACTTC
j_call: TRBJ2-7
clone_size: .
d_call: .
v_call: TRBV19

cdr3_aa: CASSQRGGYEQYF
cdr3_nt: TGTGCCAGCAGCCAACGCGGAGGCTACGAGCAGTACTTC
j_call: TRBJ2-7
clone_size: .
d_call: .
v_call: TRBV3-1/TRBV3-2

cdr3_aa: CASSTLGESGELFF
cdr3_nt: TGTGCCAGCAGTACCCTAGGCGAATCCGGGGAGCTGTTTTTT
j_call: TRBJ2-2
clone_size: .
d_call: .
v_call: TRBV6-2/TRBV6-3

cdr3_aa: CASSSTSPSRTSANTYEQYF
cdr3_nt: TGTGCCAGCAGCTCAACCTCCCCCTCCCGGACTAGCGCGAATACCTACGAGCAGTACTTC
j_call: TRBJ2-7
clone_size: .
d_call: .
v_call: TRBV21-1

cdr3_aa: CASSPGTSGITDTQYF
cdr3_nt: TGTGCCAGCAGCCCCGGGACTAGCGGAATCACAGATACGCAGTATTTT
j_call: TRBJ2-3
clone_size: once
d_call: TRBD2
v_call: TRBV11-1